A selection of T cell receptor beta chains follows, all from one sample in a study of blood T cells in healthy people across ages. TCRdb reprocessed the 5' RACE reads via MiXCR and lists one record per CDR3 protein. The table records about 560,000 distinct CDR3 sequences, roughly a quarter of them present only once. The same sample was also studied in work on T cells of mothers and their children.

The sample was blood. These receptors all come from a boy younger than 10 in good health. Each CDR3 is given with its conserved first and last residue. Each record gives: V gene, D gene, clone size, J gene, CDR3 DNA, CDR3 protein. A D gene is named only where the DNA matches it firmly. Rows give clone size only sometimes, using once, few, many, or a class for an expanded clone.

v_call: TRBV5-1
d_call: .
clone_size: few
j_call: TRBJ2-5
cdr3_nt: TGCGCCAGCAGCCCGAGGGTCGGACTAGAGACCCAGTACTTC
cdr3_aa: CASSPRVGLETQYF

v_call: TRBV29-1
d_call: TRBD1
clone_size: .
j_call: TRBJ1-2
cdr3_nt: TGCAGCGTCGGGAAACAGGGGGACCACTATGGCTACACCTTC
cdr3_aa: CSVGKQGDHYGYTF

v_call: TRBV20-1
d_call: .
clone_size: .
j_call: TRBJ1-1
cdr3_nt: TGCAGTGCTCGGCGGGGGGATATGAACACTGAAGCTTTCTTT
cdr3_aa: CSARRGDMNTEAFF

v_call: TRBV6-5
d_call: .
clone_size: .
j_call: TRBJ2-5
cdr3_nt: TGTGCCAGCAGTTACCTAGACGGCCAAGAGACCCAGTACTTC
cdr3_aa: CASSYLDGQETQYF

v_call: TRBV20-1
d_call: TRBD2
clone_size: .
j_call: TRBJ2-1
cdr3_nt: TGCAGTGCTGGGTTTAGCGGGAGGGCCATGAATGAGCAGTTCTTC
cdr3_aa: CSAGFSGRAMNEQFF

v_call: TRBV7-2
d_call: TRBD2
clone_size: .
j_call: TRBJ2-1
cdr3_nt: TGTGCCAGCAGCAGAGCGGGAATGACTTTGAATGAGCAGTTCTTC
cdr3_aa: CASSRAGMTLNEQFF

v_call: TRBV30
d_call: TRBD1
clone_size: many
j_call: TRBJ2-7
cdr3_nt: TGTGCCTGGAGTACGACAGGGGGAGAGGGCGAGCAGTACTTC
cdr3_aa: CAWSTTGGEGEQYF

v_call: TRBV20-1
d_call: .
clone_size: .
j_call: TRBJ1-1
cdr3_nt: TGCAGTGCTCCCACGGTGTCTCGTTCCACTGAAGCTTTCTTT
cdr3_aa: CSAPTVSRSTEAFF

v_call: TRBV5-1
d_call: .
clone_size: few
j_call: TRBJ2-2
cdr3_nt: TGCGCCAGCAGCTTGGAGCGGATCGGGGAGCTGTTTTTT
cdr3_aa: CASSLERIGELFF

v_call: TRBV29-1
d_call: .
clone_size: few
j_call: TRBJ2-7
cdr3_nt: TGCAGCGCCCATAACTCCTACGAGCAGTACTTC
cdr3_aa: CSAHNSYEQYF

v_call: TRBV4-3
d_call: .
clone_size: few
j_call: TRBJ2-7
cdr3_nt: TGCGCCAGCAGTCGGGACGGCGCCTACGAGCAGTACTTC
cdr3_aa: CASSRDGAYEQYF

v_call: TRBV6-6
d_call: TRBD2
clone_size: .
j_call: TRBJ2-3
cdr3_nt: TGTGCCAGCAGTTACTCCGCTAGCGGGGCAGATACGCAGTATTTT
cdr3_aa: CASSYSASGADTQYF

v_call: TRBV4-2
d_call: .
clone_size: .
j_call: TRBJ1-2
cdr3_nt: TGTGCCAGCAGCCAAGCGCCAACAGGGTATAACTATGGCTACACCTTC
cdr3_aa: CASSQAPTGYNYGYTF

v_call: TRBV30
d_call: .
clone_size: .
j_call: TRBJ1-4
cdr3_nt: TGTGCCTGGAGTGTACTGGGCAGGGAGAATGAAAAACTGTTTTTT
cdr3_aa: CAWSVLGRENEKLFF

v_call: TRBV29-1
d_call: TRBD1
clone_size: few
j_call: TRBJ1-2
cdr3_nt: TGCAGCGTTGGAGGGACAGGGCCTAACTATGGCTACACCTTC
cdr3_aa: CSVGGTGPNYGYTF

v_call: TRBV20-1
d_call: .
clone_size: .
j_call: TRBJ2-3
cdr3_nt: TGCAGTGCTAGAGACGTAGGAACAGATACGCAGTATTTT
cdr3_aa: CSARDVGTDTQYF

v_call: TRBV12-3/TRBV12-4
d_call: .
clone_size: many
j_call: TRBJ2-5
cdr3_nt: TGTGCCAGCAGTTTCAGGGTCCAAGAGACCCAGTACTTC
cdr3_aa: CASSFRVQETQYF

v_call: TRBV27
d_call: .
clone_size: .
j_call: TRBJ2-7
cdr3_nt: TGTGCCAGCAGTTTCTCTAGCGACCCCTACGAGCAGTACTTC
cdr3_aa: CASSFSSDPYEQYF

v_call: TRBV12-3/TRBV12-4
d_call: .
clone_size: once
j_call: TRBJ2-5
cdr3_nt: TGTGCCAGCAGTTTAGGGCGGACTCAAGAGACCCAGTACTTC
cdr3_aa: CASSLGRTQETQYF

v_call: TRBV14
d_call: TRBD2
clone_size: .
j_call: TRBJ2-1
cdr3_nt: TGTGCCAGCAGCGAACGGACTAGCGGGGGAAGTGGAAATGAGCAGTTCTTC
cdr3_aa: CASSERTSGGSGNEQFF

v_call: TRBV7-2
d_call: TRBD2
clone_size: .
j_call: TRBJ2-2
cdr3_nt: TGTGCCAGCAGCTCCTCCTCGAGCGGGAGGGGCTTGCTGTTTTTT
cdr3_aa: CASSSSSSGRGLLFF

v_call: TRBV7-9
d_call: .
clone_size: few
j_call: TRBJ1-1
cdr3_nt: TGTGCCAGCAGCTTATTGGAGGCAAGGAACACTGAAGCTTTCTTT
cdr3_aa: CASSLLEARNTEAFF

v_call: TRBV11-2
d_call: .
clone_size: few
j_call: TRBJ2-1
cdr3_nt: TGTGCCAGCAGCTTAAGCTCTCTAGCGTTCAATGAGCAGTTCTTC
cdr3_aa: CASSLSSLAFNEQFF

v_call: TRBV6-1
d_call: .
clone_size: .
j_call: TRBJ1-1
cdr3_nt: TGTGCCAGCAGTGAAATACGGAGTTGGGGCACTGAAGCTTTCTTT
cdr3_aa: CASSEIRSWGTEAFF

v_call: TRBV12-3/TRBV12-4
d_call: TRBD1
clone_size: .
j_call: TRBJ1-4
cdr3_nt: TGTGCCAGCAGTCCAAACGCCGGGACAGGTGGGGAAAAACTGTTTTTT
cdr3_aa: CASSPNAGTGGEKLFF

v_call: TRBV20-1
d_call: .
clone_size: once
j_call: TRBJ1-4
cdr3_nt: TGCAGTGCTCTCGGGCCTGAGGGGGAAAAACTGTTTTTT
cdr3_aa: CSALGPEGEKLFF

v_call: TRBV29-1
d_call: TRBD2
clone_size: few
j_call: TRBJ2-2
cdr3_nt: TGCAGCGTTGAACTCCCGGGACTAGCGGTAACCCCCGGGGAGCTGTTTTTT
cdr3_aa: CSVELPGLAVTPGELFF

v_call: TRBV12-3/TRBV12-4
d_call: .
clone_size: .
j_call: TRBJ2-7
cdr3_nt: TGTGCCAGCAGTTTGGGGGCAGCGCCCGAGCAGTACTTC
cdr3_aa: CASSLGAAPEQYF

v_call: TRBV6-1
d_call: .
clone_size: few
j_call: TRBJ2-1
cdr3_nt: TGTGCCAGCAGTACCCAGGAGCAGTTCTTC
cdr3_aa: CASSTQEQFF

v_call: TRBV12-3/TRBV12-4
d_call: TRBD2
clone_size: few
j_call: TRBJ2-5
cdr3_nt: TGTGCCAGCAGTTTAGGACTAGCGGGGGTGGGGACCCAGTACTTC
cdr3_aa: CASSLGLAGVGTQYF

v_call: TRBV24-1
d_call: .
clone_size: many
j_call: TRBJ2-1
cdr3_nt: TGTGCCACCAGTGTTGGGGGCAATGAGCAGTTCTTC
cdr3_aa: CATSVGGNEQFF

v_call: TRBV9
d_call: TRBD1
clone_size: few
j_call: TRBJ2-7
cdr3_nt: TGTGCCAGCAGCGTAGGGGACAGGGTGGTCGAGCAGTACTTC
cdr3_aa: CASSVGDRVVEQYF

v_call: TRBV20-1
d_call: .
clone_size: few
j_call: TRBJ1-6
cdr3_nt: TGCAGTGCTAGAGAAAGTTGGCAGAATAATTCACCCCTCCACTTT
cdr3_aa: CSARESWQNNSPLHF

v_call: TRBV5-5
d_call: .
clone_size: .
j_call: TRBJ2-2
cdr3_nt: TGTGCCAGCACGAATTATCCAGGCCGTTCGGACACCGGGGAGCTGTTTTTT
cdr3_aa: CASTNYPGRSDTGELFF

v_call: TRBV4-3
d_call: .
clone_size: .
j_call: TRBJ2-1
cdr3_nt: TGCGCCAGCAGCCAAGAAAGAGAGCCGGTCAGCAATGAGCAGTTCTTC
cdr3_aa: CASSQEREPVSNEQFF